A selection of T cell receptor beta chains follows, all from one sample in a study of OX40 agonist ivuxolimab in advanced cancers. Produced via immunoSEQ multiplex PCR; TCRdb's table is partial and in-frame only. The sample carries approximately 15,000 clones, roughly 90% recorded once. The starting material was CD4+ or CD8+ T cells sorted from blood, obtained in a trial of the OX40 agonist ivuxolimab. These receptors all stem from an adult with an advanced solid tumor such as melanoma, head and neck, liver or kidney cancer. CDR3s include the opening cysteine and the closing phenylalanine or tryptophan. Each record gives: V gene, D gene, J gene, clone size, CDR3 DNA, CDR3 protein. The D gene is left open where the match is weak. Expanded clones are given a class, and other clones once, few, many or no size at all.

TRBV5-4	TRBD2	TRBJ2-7	.	TGTGCCAGCAGCTCTAGCGGGATACTCTACGAGCAGTACTTC	CASSSSGILYEQYF
TRBV6-1	TRBD1	TRBJ2-7	.	TGTGCCAGCAGTCATCGGACAGGGGACTACGAGCAGTACTTC	CASSHRTGDYEQYF
TRBV9	TRBD1	TRBJ2-7	.	TGTGCCAGCAGCGTAGCGCAGGGGGACTCCTACGAGCAGTACTTC	CASSVAQGDSYEQYF
TRBV27	TRBD1	TRBJ1-4	.	TGTGCCAGCAGGGTACAGGGGGCGGGCGAAAAACTGTTTTTT	CASRVQGAGEKLFF
TRBV2	.	TRBJ2-1	.	TGTGCCAGCAGTTCTGGACTCGCCAGCTCCTACAATGAGCAGTTCTTC	CASSSGLASSYNEQFF
TRBV19	TRBD1	TRBJ2-7	medium-sized	TGTGCCAGTAAAATCTCCGGGACAGGACTCTACGAGCAGTACTTC	CASKISGTGLYEQYF
TRBV5-1	.	TRBJ2-7	medium-sized	TGCGCCAGCAGCCCGCCGGGCGCCTACGAGCAGTACTTC	CASSPPGAYEQYF
TRBV30	.	TRBJ2-5	.	TGTGCCTGGAGCCACGGACTAAACCCCAAGGCCTCACGAGAGACCCAGTACTTC	CAWSHGLNPKASRETQYF
TRBV10-1	TRBD2	TRBJ2-5	.	TGCGCCAGCAGTGAGTCGGCGGGGGGACAAGAGACCCAGTACTTC	CASSESAGGQETQYF
TRBV5-6	.	TRBJ1-4	.	TGTGCCAGCAGCAGTCGGACAGATAAACTGTTTTTT	CASSSRTDKLFF
TRBV2	.	TRBJ1-2	.	TGTGCCAGCAGTCGCTCAACCCTAGTTTTAGGCTACACCTTC	CASSRSTLVLGYTF
TRBV25-1	TRBD2	TRBJ2-5	.	TGTGCCAGCAGTGCTGGGACTAGCGGGTACCAAGAGACCCAGTACTTC	CASSAGTSGYQETQYF
TRBV2	.	TRBJ1-5	.	TGTGCCAGCAGTGAAAAACGGGACATCAATCAGCCCCAGCATTTT	CASSEKRDINQPQHF
TRBV5-4	.	TRBJ1-6	.	TGTGCCAGCAGATTCGAGTGGGATAATTCACCCCTCCACTTT	CASRFEWDNSPLHF
TRBV7-8	TRBD1	TRBJ2-7	.	TGTGCCAGCAGCACACCCGCAACAGGGGGCGGTCGCTCCTACGAGCAGTACTTC	CASSTPATGGGRSYEQYF
TRBV4-1	.	TRBJ2-3	.	TGCGCCAGCAGCCACGACCCCTGGGGGAGCACAGATACGCAGTATTTT	CASSHDPWGSTDTQYF
TRBV11-3	TRBD1	TRBJ1-2	.	TGTGCCAGCAGCCCGAGGGACAGGGAAAACTATGGCTACACCTTC	CASSPRDRENYGYTF
TRBV7-7	TRBD2	TRBJ2-3	once	TGTGCCAGCAGCCCCCTCGGACTAGCGGGACGAACAGATACGCAGTATTTT	CASSPLGLAGRTDTQYF
TRBV30	TRBD1	TRBJ2-7	.	TGTGCCTGTGGGACAGGGGACTACGAGCAGTACTTC	CACGTGDYEQYF
TRBV7-2	.	TRBJ2-7	.	TGTGCCAGCAGCACAGCCGGCACGGGTGTGGTCTACGAGCAGTACTTC	CASSTAGTGVVYEQYF
TRBV14	TRBD1	TRBJ1-1	.	TGTGCCAGCAGCCCTGGACAGGGAGGGACTGAAGCTTTCTTT	CASSPGQGGTEAFF
TRBV7-6	TRBD2	TRBJ2-7	.	TGTGCCAGCAGCTCAGGGACTAGCGGACTCTACGAGCAGTACTTC	CASSSGTSGLYEQYF